This TCR beta chain is drawn from a study of human versus mouse CDR3 diversity and MHC coevolution. V lost 6 bases to trimming and J lost 0 bases, with 13 bases between them. This CDR3 contains 15 residues. Germline-derived CDR1 and CDR2 are SGHNT and YYREEE (reference sequence). Study observations and caveats: Among all groups, most of the three human donors showed least clonal inequality.

Sequencing used immunoSEQ multiplex PCR; TCRdb keeps in-frame clones, though not all of them. The profile shows 80,000 or so clones, 93% of them singletons. Note on this clone: Its antigen is unidentified.

The chain employs TRBV5-4 and TRBJ1-3; the D is unclear. The source is a person aged 30 to 69 in good health. Sequencing input: naive CD4+ T cells from blood. The subset: CD45RO-negative CD62L-positive naive CD4 T cells. This CDR3 reads CASTWGASSGNTIYF. DNA of the CDR3: TGTGCCAGCACCTGGGGAGCTTCCTCTGGAAACACCATATATTTT.